What follows are 5 T cell receptor beta chains derived from one specimen sequenced in a study of human T cells and chemical hapten exposure (dated by TCRdb to the early 2020s). The time point label here, explained by the study, means: patch test 3, about 24 weeks after DPC sensitization. Explained via the paper, the treatment or condition label denotes: therapeutic diphenylcyclopropenone sensitization with weekly scalp DPC. The library was obtained by RACE. Sequencing relied on a NextSeq 500. TCRdb handled the public reads itself, with Q25 trimming in fastp and clone calling in MiXCR, and kept productive beta chains. Rows are combined by CDR3 protein, so each entry shows the most common genes and DNA. Present in this sample are about 64,000 distinct CDR3 sequences, around 10% of which were seen just once. Approximately 2.4% of the sample is taken by the ten largest. The starting material was whole blood, obtained in connection with sensitization to the hapten diphenylcyclopropenone (DPC). These receptors all stem from a woman between 25 and 40 years old with alopecia areata. Some clones in this sample may be carry-over from other donors' samples.

The rearrangement links TRBV6-5 to TRBJ1-2, with TRBD1 matching over 7 bases. The germline V gene encodes CDR1 MNHEY and CDR2 SVGAGI. The ends lost 2 bases at V and 2 bases at J; junction bases unmatched: 5. The CDR3 spans 15 residues. The DNA of the CDR3 is TGTGCCAGCAGTTACACCGGGACAGAAAACTATGGCTACACCTTC. Translation gives CASSYTGTENYGYTF.

The chain is built from TRBV28 and TRBJ2-7, with 11 bases lining up with TRBD1. CDR3 length equals 15 residues. V gave up 6 bases and J gave up 2 bases; unmatched junction bases: 6. Germline V lookup: CDR1 MDHEN, CDR2 SYDVKM. The CDR3 is CASRKPGQGAYEQYF. DNA for the CDR3: TGTGCCAGCAGGAAACCGGGACAGGGGGCCTACGAGCAGTACTTC. Complete variable domain (other parts from reference TRBV28 and TRBJ2-7): DVKVTQSSRYLVKRTGEKVFLECVQDMDHENMFWYRQDPGLGLRLIYFSYDVKMKEKGDIPEGYSVSREKKERFSLILESASTNQTSMYLCASRKPGQGAYEQYFGPGTRLTVT.

The CDR3 sequence is CASSRSRDRRSTDTQYF. The CDR3 coding sequence is TGTGCCAGCAGCCGTTCAAGGGACAGGAGGAGCACAGATACGCAGTATTTT. This chain links TRBV5-6 with TRBJ2-3; 8 bases agree with TRBD1. The CDR3 sequence is 17 residues long. The V and J ends lost 4 bases and 0 bases, in that order; junction bases with no gene match: 10. Germline lookup yields CDR1 SGHDT and CDR2 YYEEEE.

The V gene is TRBV6-5, the J gene TRBJ1-1; TRBD1 agrees at 9 bases. V was pared by 6 bases and J by 5 bases, with 10 bases of the junction left unmatched. The CDR3 runs 15 residues. CDR1 is MNHEY, CDR2 SVGAGI, per germline. In nucleotides, the CDR3 is TGTGCCAGCAGCCGGGACAGGGTAAGGGGGACTGAAGCTTTCTTT. Translating gives CASSRDRVRGTEAFF.

This clonotype was counted many times. V is TRBV7-2 and J is TRBJ1-1; D possibly corresponds to TRBD1 (6 bases). Per the germline V gene, CDR1 is SGHTA and CDR2 is FQGNSA. V shed 2 bases and J shed 6 bases, with 10 bases lying between them. CDR3 length: 13 residues. This chain's CDR3 is CASSLQGRAEAFF. CDR3 DNA sequence: TGTGCCAGCAGCTTACAGGGGCGGGCTGAAGCTTTCTTT.